Listed here are 28 T cell receptor beta chains from one sample, sequenced in a study of T cell responses to AZD1222 COVID-19 vaccine. Repertoires were generated with immunoSEQ multiplex PCR, while TCRdb's copy carries only in-frame clones and drops some. The sample has 150,000 or so clones; about nine tenths are singletons. The sequenced sample was peripheral blood, obtained after recovery from COVID-19. These receptors came from an adult who had recovered from COVID-19.

The CDR3 sequence is CASSRTLNEKLFF. The CDR3 bases are TGCGCCAGCAGCCGGACCCTTAATGAAAAACTGTTTTTT. The V and J genes are TRBV4-1 and TRBJ1-4; D is unclear. Trimming removed 4 bases at V and 4 bases at J, with 7 bases between. Germline CDR1 MGHRA, CDR2 YSYEKL. The CDR3 runs 13 residues.

The rearrangement links TRBV10-3 to TRBJ2-3; TRBD2 matches 9 bases. The J segment lost 3 bases and the V segment lost 11 bases, leaving 9 bases of the junction unmatched. CDR1 ENHRY and CDR2 SYGVKD come from the germline V gene. This CDR3 region has 14 residues. CDR3 DNA: TGTGCCGGAGGGGCAGGACTAGCGACAGATACGCAGTATTTT. Translated: CAGGAGLATDTQYF.

This chain joins TRBV7-2 and TRBJ2-7, with D unclear. CDR1 is SGHTA, CDR2 FQGNSA, per germline. V gave up 1 base and J gave up 3 bases, with 13 bases separating them. CDR3 length: 15 residues. CDR3 coding DNA: TGTGCCAGCAGCTTAGGAGTTCTGCTTCACTACGAGCAGTACTTC. Its translation is CASSLGVLLHYEQYF.

J is TRBJ1-1 and V is TRBV19; D is perhaps TRBD1 (5 bases). The V end lost 1 base, the J end lost 0 bases, and 12 bases lay between the germline ends. The CDR3 extends over 16 amino acids. CDR1 is LNHDA, CDR2 SQIVND, per germline (reference sequence). The CDR3 is CASSIAGGLMNTEAFF. The CDR3 coding sequence is TGTGCCAGTAGTATAGCTGGGGGTCTCATGAACACTGAAGCTTTCTTT.

The chain carries TRBV3-1 (or the pseudogene TRBV3-2) and TRBJ2-7, with 7 bases matching TRBD2. The CDR3 has 17 residues. Germline CDR1 reads LGHDT; CDR2 reads YNNKEL (reference sequence). V dropped 0 bases and J dropped 0; count of bases not matched to a gene: 8. The CDR3: CASSQDRSGVSSYEQYF. The CDR3 DNA is TGTGCCAGCAGCCAAGATAGAAGCGGGGTGAGCTCCTACGAGCAGTACTTC.

The gene calls are TRBV6-1 and TRBJ1-5, with D tentatively TRBD1 (5 bases). The CDR3 consists of 18 residues. V lost 1 base and J lost 4, with 20 bases in between. Looked up from germline, CDR1 is MNHNS and CDR2 is SASEGT. CDR3: CASSEVRWGSLSNQPQHF. DNA for the CDR3: TGTGCCAGCAGTGAAGTTCGTTGGGGCTCCTTAAGTAATCAGCCCCAGCATTTT.

The chain joins TRBV29-1 to TRBJ2-1; 10 nucleotides match TRBD2. The CDR3 covers 12 residues. Per germline, CDR1 SQVTM and CDR2 ANQGSEA. The V segment lost 7 bases and the J segment 4 bases; nucleotides outside the gene matches: 1. As DNA, the CDR3 is TGCAGCGCTAGCGGGGGATACAATGAGCAGTTCTTC. Translated: CSASGGYNEQFF.

This chain joins TRBV3-1 (or the pseudogene TRBV3-2) and TRBJ1-6, with 9 bases identical to TRBD1. Trimming at V came to 6 bases and at J to 9 bases, leaving 9 bases not matched to a gene. The CDR3 totals 15 residues. CDR1 LGHDT and CDR2 YNNKEL come from the germline V gene (reference sequence). The CDR3 DNA sequence: TGTGCCAGCAGTCAGAGGGGACAGGGACTTTCACCCCTCCACTTT. Translation gives CASSQRGQGLSPLHF.

The chain couples TRBV4-2 to TRBJ2-1; 12 bases map to TRBD2. CDR1 and CDR2 (germline): LGHNA, YNFKEQ. This CDR3 region has 17 residues. With 3 bases clipped from V and 6 bases from J, the junction kept 9 bases outside the gene matches. The CDR3 reads CASSQAGTSGGFNEQFF. The DNA for the CDR3 is TGTGCCAGCAGCCAGGCGGGCACTAGCGGGGGGTTCAATGAGCAGTTCTTC.

This clone occurred once. The V call is TRBV12-5, the J call TRBJ1-2; no clear D. In germline, CDR1 is LGHNT, CDR2 FRNRAP. With 4 bases removed from V and 8 bases from J, the gap between germline ends came to 11 bases. This CDR3 comprises 12 residues. The CDR3 bases are TGTGCTAGTGGTTATAGTTCTGTAGGCTACACCTTC. This codes for CASGYSSVGYTF.

This clone was seen a single time. This chain joins TRBV7-2 and TRBJ2-2; 8 bases agree with TRBD2. V shed 4 bases and J 3 bases; nucleotides not matched to a gene: 4. Germline lookup yields CDR1 SGHTA and CDR2 FQGNSA. This CDR3 region has 15 residues. CDR3 sequence reads: CASSSGGQDTGELFF. CDR3 sequence (DNA): TGTGCCAGCAGCTCGGGGGGGCAGGACACCGGGGAGCTGTTTTTT.

The V gene is TRBV19, the J gene TRBJ1-2; D might be TRBD1 (5 bases). The CDR3 is 14 amino acids. Looked up from germline, CDR1 is LNHDA and CDR2 is SQIVND (reference sequence). V lost 1 base to trimming and J lost 1 base, with 7 bases between them. The CDR3 DNA sequence: TGTGCCAGTAGTATAGGGGACGGTAACTATGGCTACACCTTC. Protein product: CASSIGDGNYGYTF.

The chain couples TRBV10-1 to TRBJ1-2, with D hard to call. The length of the CDR3 is 12 residues. V was pared by 5 bases and J by 5 bases, with 9 bases between. From germline, CDR1 is WNHNN and CDR2 SYGVQD (reference sequence). As DNA, the CDR3 is TGCGCCAGCAGTAGTGGGGATTATGGCTACACCTTC. It translates to CASSSGDYGYTF.

The J gene is TRBJ2-7, the V gene TRBV5-1; possible D gene TRBD1, 6 bases. The V gene's germline CDR1 is SGHRS and CDR2 YFSETQ. With 3 bases removed from V and 0 bases from J, the gap between germline ends came to 10 bases. This CDR3 comprises 14 residues. The chain's CDR3 is CASSSTGPSYEQYF. CDR3 DNA sequence: TGCGCCAGCAGCTCCACAGGGCCCTCCTACGAGCAGTACTTC.

V gene TRBV9 combines with J gene TRBJ1-1; 7 bases align to TRBD1. Germline assignment: CDR1 SGDLS and CDR2 YYNGEE. The J segment lost 11 bases and the V segment lost 0 bases, leaving 10 bases of the junction unmatched. The CDR3 consists of 14 residues. CDR3 nucleotide sequence: TGTGCCAGCAGCGTAGGGGACAGCTCGGCCGGGGCTTTCTTT. Translation: CASSVGDSSAGAFF.

This clone has just one count. V and J are TRBV27 and TRBJ1-2; 10 positions match TRBD1. V dropped 5 bases and J dropped 7; count of bases not matched to a gene: 10. The length of the CDR3 is 15 residues. Germline V gene sequence: CDR1 MNHEY, CDR2 SMNVEV (reference sequence). CDR3 nucleotide sequence: TGTGCCAGCAGTGGTCTTCGACAGGGGGCGGGTGGCTACACCTTC. It translates to CASSGLRQGAGGYTF.

This chain uses TRBV28 with TRBJ2-5; no definite D call. This CDR3 region has 14 residues. Germline V gives CDR1 MDHEN, CDR2 SYDVKM. The V end was cut by 2 bases, the J end by 7 bases, with 14 bases between. CDR3 DNA sequence: TGTGCCAGCAGTTTACGCACTCATCAGCGGACCCAGTACTTC. It codes for CASSLRTHQRTQYF.

The rearrangement uses TRBV28 and TRBJ2-1, with TRBD2 matching over 8 bases. V gave up 6 bases and J gave up 4 bases; unmatched junction bases: 14. CDR1 and CDR2 from the germline V gene are MDHEN and SYDVKM. This CDR3 has 17 residues. In DNA form, the CDR3 reads TGTGCCAGCAGCCCTTCTAGCGGGCCTCGATTATACAATGAGCAGTTCTTC. Translating gives CASSPSSGPRLYNEQFF.

The chain combines TRBV5-1 with TRBJ2-5, with 7 positions matching TRBD1. The CDR3 consists of 15 residues. Germline V gives CDR1 SGHRS, CDR2 YFSETQ. With 0 bases clipped from V and 1 base from J, the junction kept 3 bases outside the gene matches. CDR3 region: CASSLAGTVQETQYF. The CDR3 region has the DNA TGCGCCAGCAGCTTGGCCGGGACAGTCCAAGAGACCCAGTACTTC.

As to this clone: One end of the junction fails to match germline, which may point to a read error. The rearrangement links TRBV5-4 to TRBJ2-1; D may be TRBD2 (6 bases). This CDR3 is 13 amino acids long. The germline gives CDR1 SGHNT, CDR2 YYREEE (reference sequence). The CDR3 DNA sequence: TGTGCCAGCAGTTTGGGCGGGGACAATGAGCAGTTCTTC. Its protein product is CASSLGGDNEQFF. Based on the CDR3 plus reference TRBV5-4 and TRBJ2-1, the full variable domain is ETGVTQSPTHLIKTRGQQVTLRCSSQSGHNTVSWYQQALGQGPQFIFQYYREEENGRGNFPPRFSGLQFPNYSSELNVNALELDDSALYLCASSLGGDNEQFFGPGTRLTVL.

V and J are TRBV5-1 and TRBJ2-3, with 12 bases that match TRBD2. The CDR3 covers 17 residues. The junction had 4 bases not matched to a gene; V was cut back by 0 bases and J by 2 bases. Germline CDR1 reads SGHRS; CDR2 reads YFSETQ. The CDR3 sequence: CASSLGLAGGNTDTQYF. Written as DNA, the CDR3 is TGCGCCAGCAGCTTGGGGCTAGCGGGGGGGAACACAGATACGCAGTATTTT.

There are a few counts of this clone. This chain uses TRBV28 with TRBJ1-1; D unresolved. Germline loops: CDR1 MDHEN, CDR2 SYDVKM. The CDR3 sequence is 16 residues long. V was pared by 4 bases and J by 0 bases, with 15 bases between. The CDR3 region has the DNA TGTGCCAGCAGTTCCCGGTTGAAAGGGCTGAACACTGAAGCTTTCTTT. Its protein is CASSSRLKGLNTEAFF.

This sequence joins TRBV9 and TRBJ1-6, with TRBD1 as a possible D gene (5 bases). The germline CDR1 and CDR2 sequences are SGDLS and YYNGEE. Trimming took off 0 bases at V and 8 bases at J, with 9 bases between the two ends. The CDR3 is 14 residues long. Here the CDR3 reads CASSVDDSYSPLHF. CDR3 sequence (DNA): TGTGCCAGCAGCGTAGACGACAGCTATTCACCCCTCCACTTT.

The chain joins TRBV13 to TRBJ1-4, with 10 positions matching TRBD1. This CDR3 spans 15 amino acids. Looked up from germline, CDR1 is PRHDT and CDR2 is FYEKMQ (reference sequence). V dropped 4 bases and J dropped 8; count of bases not matched to a gene: 7. The CDR3 is CASSSRQGAGEKLFF. The CDR3 DNA is TGTGCCAGCAGCTCCCGACAGGGGGCTGGGGAAAAACTGTTTTTT.

V gene TRBV3-1 (or the pseudogene TRBV3-2) combines with J gene TRBJ2-5, with a possible D match to TRBD2 (6 bases). The V end lost 2 bases, the J end lost 7 bases, and 17 bases lay between the germline ends. This CDR3 spans 15 amino acids. Per germline, CDR1 LGHDT and CDR2 YNNKEL (reference sequence). The CDR3 nucleotides read TGTGCCAGCAGCCAACTCGGGGGAAGCAGAATGACCCAGTACTTC. Translating it yields CASSQLGGSRMTQYF.

This clone turned up a few times. Other DNA sequences in this specimen translate into the identical CDR3. The chain recombines TRBV5-1 with TRBJ1-2; weak D call: TRBD1 (5 bases). The CDR3 loop spans 14 amino acids. Germline V gene sequence: CDR1 SGHRS, CDR2 YFSETQ. Trimming shortened V by 0 bases and J by 6 bases, and 12 bases separated the two germline ends. CDR3 region: CASSLAMGEDGYTF. For the CDR3, the DNA is TGCGCCAGCAGCTTGGCTATGGGGGAAGATGGCTACACCTTC.

The rearrangement links TRBV27 to TRBJ2-5; no clear D gene. CDR3 length: 14 amino acids. Per the germline V gene, CDR1 is MNHEY and CDR2 is SMNVEV (reference sequence). V was clipped by 7 bases and J by 5 bases, with 17 bases between them. This CDR3 reads CASTSDAYGETQYF. CDR3 bases: TGTGCCAGCACCTCGGACGCGTACGGGGAGACCCAGTACTTC.

This chain joins TRBV10-3 and TRBJ2-1; TRBD1 is a possible D gene (6 bases). V lost 7 bases and J 2 bases, leaving 12 bases between the germline ends. Germline V gene lookup returns CDR1 ENHRY and CDR2 SYGVKD. The CDR3 extends over 14 amino acids. CDR3 region: CAITVTGPYNEQFF. The CDR3 nucleotides read TGTGCCATCACCGTGACAGGCCCCTACAATGAGCAGTTCTTC.